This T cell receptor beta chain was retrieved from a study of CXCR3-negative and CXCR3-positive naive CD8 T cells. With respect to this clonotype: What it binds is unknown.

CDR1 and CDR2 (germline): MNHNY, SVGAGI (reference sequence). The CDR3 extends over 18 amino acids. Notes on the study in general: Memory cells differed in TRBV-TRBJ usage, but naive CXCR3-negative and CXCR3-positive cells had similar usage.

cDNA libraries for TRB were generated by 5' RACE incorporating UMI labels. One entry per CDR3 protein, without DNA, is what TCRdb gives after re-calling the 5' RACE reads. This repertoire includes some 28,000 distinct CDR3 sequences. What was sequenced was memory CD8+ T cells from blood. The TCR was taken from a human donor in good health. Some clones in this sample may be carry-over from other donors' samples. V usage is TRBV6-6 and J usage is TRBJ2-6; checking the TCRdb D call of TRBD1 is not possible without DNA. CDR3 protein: CASSHPGQGDYGANVLTF.